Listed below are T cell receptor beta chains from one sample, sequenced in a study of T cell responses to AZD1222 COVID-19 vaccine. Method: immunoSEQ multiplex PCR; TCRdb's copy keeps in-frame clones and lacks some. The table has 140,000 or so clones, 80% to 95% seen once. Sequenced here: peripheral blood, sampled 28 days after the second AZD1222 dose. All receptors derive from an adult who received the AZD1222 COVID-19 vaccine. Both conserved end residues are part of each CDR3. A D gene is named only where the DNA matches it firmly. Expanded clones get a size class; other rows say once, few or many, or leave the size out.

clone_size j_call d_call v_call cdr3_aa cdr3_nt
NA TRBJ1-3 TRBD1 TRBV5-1 CASSLQGASGNTIYF TGCGCCAGCAGCTTGCAGGGGGCGTCTGGAAACACCATATATTTT
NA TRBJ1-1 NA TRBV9 CASSVVASLMNTEAFF TGTGCCAGCAGCGTAGTTGCCTCCCTCATGAACACTGAAGCTTTCTTT
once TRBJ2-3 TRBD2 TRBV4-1 CASSQDLASGGALDTQYF TGCGCCAGCAGCCAAGATTTGGCTAGCGGGGGGGCATTGGATACGCAGTATTTT
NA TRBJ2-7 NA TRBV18 CASSPPRDILEQYF TGTGCCAGCTCACCACCGCGGGACATTCTAGAGCAGTACTTC
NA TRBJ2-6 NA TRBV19 CASSIGVYSGANVLTF TGTGCCAGTAGTATCGGGGTGTACTCTGGGGCCAACGTCCTGACTTTC
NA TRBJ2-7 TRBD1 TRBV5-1 CASSSGTGISYEQYF TGCGCCAGCAGCTCGGGGACAGGGATCTCCTACGAGCAGTACTTC
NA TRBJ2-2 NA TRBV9 CASSVVVNGELFF TGTGCCAGCAGCGTAGTAGTGAACGGGGAGCTGTTTTTT
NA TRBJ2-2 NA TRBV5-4 CASSLDANTGELFF TGTGCCAGCAGCTTGGACGCGAACACCGGGGAGCTGTTTTTT
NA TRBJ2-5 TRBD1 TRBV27 CASTWTGVEETQYF TGTGCCAGCACCTGGACAGGGGTGGAAGAGACCCAGTACTTC
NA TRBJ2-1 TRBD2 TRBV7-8 CASSHAGGVYNEQFF TGTGCCAGCAGCCACGCGGGAGGGGTATACAATGAGCAGTTCTTC
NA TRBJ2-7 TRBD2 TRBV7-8 CASSRTYLAGEYEQYF TGTGCCAGCAGCCGAACATATCTAGCGGGGGAATACGAGCAGTACTTC
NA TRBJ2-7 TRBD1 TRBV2 CASREQGVKDEQYF TGTGCCAGCAGAGAACAGGGGGTAAAGGACGAGCAGTACTTC
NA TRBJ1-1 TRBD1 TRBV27 CASALTGGYAEAFF TGTGCCAGCGCTTTAACAGGGGGATACGCTGAAGCTTTCTTT
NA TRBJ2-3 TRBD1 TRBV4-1 CAISTGTGISDTQYF TGCGCCATCTCGACCGGGACAGGGATATCAGATACGCAGTATTTT
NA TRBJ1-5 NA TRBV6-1 CASSDVRVGPQHF TGTGCCAGCAGTGACGTGAGGGTGGGGCCCCAGCATTTT
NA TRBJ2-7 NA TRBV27 CASSLYRAAYEQYF TGTGCCAGCAGTTTATACAGGGCTGCCTACGAGCAGTACTTC
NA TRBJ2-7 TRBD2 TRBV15 CATSREGGASGTYEQYF TGTGCCACCAGCAGAGAAGGTGGGGCTAGCGGGACCTACGAGCAGTACTTC
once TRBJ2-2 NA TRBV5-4 CASSLAAGELFF TGTGCCAGCAGCTTGGCCGCCGGGGAGCTGTTTTTT
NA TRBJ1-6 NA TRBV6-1 CASSEALYGHSPLHF TGTGCCAGCAGTGAAGCGCTATACGGTCATTCACCCCTCCACTTT
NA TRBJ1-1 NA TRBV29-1 CSAIQNTEAFF TGCAGCGCGATTCAGAACACTGAAGCTTTCTTT
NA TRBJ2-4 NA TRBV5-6 CASSLIIREGIQYF TGTGCCAGCAGCTTGATAATCCGAGAAGGGATTCAGTACTTC
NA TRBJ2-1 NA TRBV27 CASSPFRINEQFF TGTGCCAGCAGTCCTTTTCGTATTAATGAGCAGTTCTTC
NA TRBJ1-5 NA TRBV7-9 CASSLDADGQPQHF TGTGCCAGCAGCTTAGATGCGGACGGCCAGCCCCAGCATTTT
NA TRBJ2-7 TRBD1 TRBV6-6 CASSSRRDSYEQYF TGTGCCAGCAGTTCACGCCGGGACAGCTACGAGCAGTACTTC
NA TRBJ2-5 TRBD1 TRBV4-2 CASSPGQGLQETQYF TGTGCCAGCAGCCCGGGACAGGGCTTACAAGAGACCCAGTACTTC
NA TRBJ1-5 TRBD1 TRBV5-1 CASSLGTGRDQPQHF TGCGCCAGCAGCTTGGGGACAGGTAGGGATCAGCCCCAGCATTTT
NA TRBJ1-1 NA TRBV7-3 CASSPGHRGTEAFF TGTGCCAGCAGCCCGGGACACAGAGGCACTGAAGCTTTCTTT
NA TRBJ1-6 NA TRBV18 CASSPRGEGESPLHF TGTGCCAGCTCACCTCGAGGCGAAGGGGAGTCACCCCTCCACTTT
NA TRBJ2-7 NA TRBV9 CASSVSPGRSQEQYF TGTGCCAGCAGCGTATCCCCCGGCCGGTCACAAGAGCAGTACTTC
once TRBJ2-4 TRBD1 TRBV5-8 CASSLYRGSGIQYF TGTGCCAGCAGCTTGTACAGGGGGAGTGGTATTCAGTACTTC
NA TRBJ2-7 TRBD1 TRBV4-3 CASRPTTGGTYEQYF TGCGCCAGCAGGCCGACGACAGGGGGCACTTACGAGCAGTACTTC
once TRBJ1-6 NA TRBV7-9 CASSLGTGNNSPLHF TGTGCCAGCAGCTTAGGGACGGGAAATAATTCACCCCTCCACTTT
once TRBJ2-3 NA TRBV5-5 CASSANPRDTQYF TGTGCCAGCAGCGCCAACCCCAGAGATACGCAGTATTTT
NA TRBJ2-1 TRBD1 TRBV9 CASSSWSGGISAEQFF TGTGCCAGCAGCTCCTGGTCAGGGGGCATCTCCGCTGAGCAGTTCTTC
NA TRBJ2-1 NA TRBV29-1 CSADMVEQFF TGCAGCGCTGACATGGTTGAGCAGTTCTTC
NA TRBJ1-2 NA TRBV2 CASSLLDYGYTF TGTGCCAGCAGCCTATTGGACTATGGCTACACCTTC
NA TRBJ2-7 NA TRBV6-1 CASSEMIGTHYEQYF TGTGCCAGCAGTGAAATGATAGGGACACACTACGAGCAGTACTTC
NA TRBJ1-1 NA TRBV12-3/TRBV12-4 CASSDGPPTEAFF TGTGCCAGCAGTGATGGGCCGCCGACTGAAGCTTTCTTT
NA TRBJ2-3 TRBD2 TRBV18 CASSRLAGDLTDTQYF TGTGCCAGCTCAAGACTAGCGGGGGACCTCACAGATACGCAGTATTTT
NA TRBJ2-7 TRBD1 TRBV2 CASSGLQGAPHEQYF TGTGCCAGCAGTGGATTACAGGGGGCGCCCCACGAGCAGTACTTC
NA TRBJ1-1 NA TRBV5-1 CASSLKGSGLGTEAFF TGCGCCAGCAGCTTGAAGGGTTCGGGGCTGGGGACTGAAGCTTTCTTT
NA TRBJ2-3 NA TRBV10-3 CAISGGTGSSTDTQYF TGTGCCATCAGTGGGGGCACAGGGTCTAGCACAGATACGCAGTATTTT
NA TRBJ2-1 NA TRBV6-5 CASGRTPGLVNEQFF TGTGCCAGCGGTCGGACTCCCGGTCTGGTTAATGAGCAGTTCTTC
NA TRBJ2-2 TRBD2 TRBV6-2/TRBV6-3 CASSKLAPNTGELFF TGTGCCAGCAGTAAACTAGCGCCCAACACCGGGGAGCTGTTTTTT
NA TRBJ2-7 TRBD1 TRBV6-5 CASKGQPGEQYF TGTGCCAGCAAGGGACAGCCAGGGGAGCAGTACTTC
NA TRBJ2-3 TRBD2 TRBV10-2 CASSPRTSGGRTDTQYF TGCGCCAGCAGTCCCCGGACTAGCGGGGGCCGCACAGATACGCAGTATTTT
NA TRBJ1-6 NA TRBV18 CASSQGGWDSPLHF TGTGCCAGCTCACAGGGAGGGTGGGATTCACCCCTCCACTTT
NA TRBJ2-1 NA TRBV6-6 CASGTGMSSYNEQFF TGTGCCAGCGGAACAGGGATGAGCTCCTACAATGAGCAGTTCTTC
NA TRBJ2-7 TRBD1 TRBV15 CATRRDRRPSYEQYF TGTGCCACCAGGAGGGACAGGCGACCATCCTACGAGCAGTACTTC
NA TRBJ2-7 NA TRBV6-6 CASSYSIGGQGTF TGTGCCAGCAGTTACTCGATTGGGGGGCAGGGGACCTTC
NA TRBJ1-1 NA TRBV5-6 CASNHDTDNTEAFF TGTGCCAGCAACCATGACACGGACAACACTGAAGCTTTCTTT
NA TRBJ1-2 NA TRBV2 CASRQPLWQVYGYTF TGTGCCAGCCGACAGCCCCTTTGGCAAGTCTATGGCTACACCTTC
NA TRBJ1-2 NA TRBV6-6 CASRDSYGYTF TGTGCCAGCAGGGACAGTTATGGCTACACCTTC
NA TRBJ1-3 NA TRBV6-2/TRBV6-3 CASSSEGGSGNTIYF TGTGCCAGCAGTTCAGAGGGGGGATCCGGAAACACCATATATTTT